This T cell receptor beta chain was profiled in a study of cytomegalovirus exposure and HLA in healthy donors listed by TCRdb under 2017. A note on the overall study: An earlier analysis of some 500 of the donors reported more than 250 Gb of sequence data and some 120 million unique TCR beta sequences from about 200 million T cells. About 280 gigabases of sequencing data and 70 million to 95 million unique TCR sequences made up an early release that covered fewer than 650 HLA-typed donors. The genetic ancestry cluster associated with self-reported Caucasian donors included about four fifths of the roughly 400 genotyped donors. The study was designed to test whether signatures of past pathogen exposure could be identified by cataloging public T cell receptors. The study used immunosequencing to profile the T cell repertoires of about 670 subjects and linked those repertoires to cytomegalovirus serostatus. Besides the first cohort of some 670 subjects, a separate validation cohort made up of 120 different subjects was used. The study combined high-throughput TCR immunosequencing, statistical association of individual TCRs with disease status, and machine learning to predict cytomegalovirus infection status. In a later analysis, previously published TCR beta repertoires from several hundred donors were re-analyzed and high-resolution HLA genotyping was added so that TCR occurrence patterns could be studied. In the later analysis, no new phenotypic data were used to find candidate immune exposures; instead, reliance was placed on TCR beta sequences and their occurrence across donors. In an earlier analysis of 550 to 700 of the donors, high-throughput TCR beta sequencing was used to judge whether each TCR beta V gene segment behaved as functional or pseudogenic. Donor age, sex, ethnicity and CMV serostatus were collected together with the repertoire data. A later genetic analysis used genome-wide SNP genotypes for about 55% of the 666 donors, treating that subset as a discovery cohort. All discovery cohort repertoires had been generated using a single sequencing platform. Class I and class II HLA loci were covered by the typing at four-digit resolution. Typing coverage varied by locus: about 620-630 donors for A, B, C, DRB1 and DQB1; about 520 for DQA1; nearly 610 for DPA1; under 490 for DPB1. Four to six DR-DQ haplotypes were handled as single units for association and clustering because linkage in the cohort was strong. Among some 410 genotyped donors of the cohort, an average of 235,054 unique TCR beta nucleotide sequences were sequenced per donor, roughly 20% of them non-productive.

The cohort consisted of more than 650 healthy bone marrow donors. All cohort members were sampled while nominally healthy, although unrecorded immune exposures were likely present. Of the approximately 610 cohort members, about 280 had positive CMV serostatus and around 350 had negative CMV serostatus, and CMV serostatus was not recorded for the donor. A peripheral blood sample was collected from each donor, and TCR beta sequencing was performed on peripheral blood mononuclear cells. Genomic DNA extraction from the blood cell samples was performed with the Qiagen DNeasy Blood Extraction Kit. Library preparation employed the immunoSEQ multiplex PCR assay. For the multiplex PCR, a mixture combining 60 forward primers for TCR Vbeta segments and 13 reverse primers for TCR Jbeta segments was used. Amplification of the CDR3 region of rearranged TCR beta genes was performed with a multiplex PCR assay on genomic DNA. The amplified TCR beta libraries were sequenced on the Illumina HiSeq System as 87-base-pair reads. The authors' pipeline ran thus. A later analysis tallied around 82 million unique TCR beta chains across the 660 or so repertoires, and about 10 million of those chains were shared by two or more donors. To remove PCR and sequencing errors, raw reads were error-corrected and collapsed into unique sequences using a nearest-neighbor algorithm that merged closely related sequences. Alignment of CDR3 sequences to IMGT reference sequences was used to assign V, D and J gene segments. For a sequence to be retained, a match of at least six nucleotides to both a V gene segment and a J gene segment was required. Rearrangements were classified as productive when the CDR3 lacked stop codons and remained in frame with V and J, and all other rearrangements were classified as non-productive. CDR3 was defined according to IMGT convention as the region running from the second conserved V-encoded cysteine to the conserved J-encoded phenylalanine. Sequences without an unambiguous match to a single V gene segment were excluded from the earlier analysis of about 600 of the donors. In an earlier analysis of a few hundred of the donors, V segments were called functional above 56.7% productive rearrangements and were called segregating when the between-donor standard deviation exceeded 5%. A statistical classification framework was developed to diagnose cytomegalovirus status using the catalog of TCR beta chain sequences. In a later analysis, V and J genes were assigned by comparing TCR nucleotide sequences against IMGT/GENE-DB human TR gene sequences. In a later analysis, CDR3 sequences and most-parsimonious VDJ recombination scenarios were assigned using the TCRdist pipeline. In a later analysis, each TCR beta chain was defined by its CDR3 amino acid sequence together with its V-gene family, and reads lacking a unique V-gene family were excluded. In a later analysis, a few hundred highly shared, low-generation-probability nucleotide sequences were removed to address suspected cross-contamination and a sequencing artifact. For each public chain, a later analysis derived a clonal expansion index from normalized ranks of inferred template counts within each repertoire. A later analysis computed generation probabilities with a VDJ recombination model fitted to out-of-frame rearrangements, and checked the results against IGoR. In a later analysis, hypergeometric tests were used to score TCR-TCR, TCR-HLA and TCR-CMV co-occurrence, with a repertoire-size bias correction applied to TCR pairs. A later analysis estimated false discovery rates by permuting HLA or CMV assignments 20 times. In a later analysis, co-occurring TCRs were grouped using DBSCAN, with TCRdist sequence similarity added in when clustering inside HLA-allele-positive subsets. Repertoires with fewer than 30,000 or more than 120,000 public chains were left out of co-occurrence clustering, as were five repertoires with anomalous nucleotide sharing. The table was pulled from immuneACCESS by TCRdb, which kept in-frame rearrangements only. Such tables lose some clones; where checked, under half of the loss comes from unresolved V genes, and the rest has no known cause. V, J and clone size are taken as reported in that table, and D and trimming were inferred from the DNA itself. For this sample the table gives 200,000 to 250,000 clones, of which about 83% were detected only once. Over 1% of the sample lies in the top ten.

The investigation overall reported the following: Linkage disequilibrium might explain the correlated functional status among segregating V segments, but an unknown experimental factor could not be ruled out. In the study, some 160 TCR beta chains were listed as associated with cytomegalovirus. According to a later analysis, most CMV-associated TCR beta chains appeared to be HLA-restricted, and the HLA associations seemed to be driven largely by CMV exposure. A later analysis associated 15,000 to 20,000 TCR beta sequences with specific HLA alleles at a false discovery rate of 0.05. The presence/absence analyses assumed that sequencing depth was roughly uniform across donors, and that assumption may not be true. A further reported finding was that TCR beta sequences accurately predicted the HLA-A and HLA-B alleles for most subjects in the first cohort. CMV serostatus was the only immune exposure information available for the cohort. The authors suggested that the approach could potentially be extended to other disease states and immunological phenotypes. Across donors, most TCR sequences were observed very rarely, whereas some public TCRs were present in many individuals. The classifier was reported to diagnose cytomegalovirus status with high specificity and sensitivity in both the original cohort and the validation cohort. The cohort was sequenced for TCR beta chains only, and without alpha or paired-chain data the features that could be detected were limited. Compared with equally common non-associated chains, HLA-associated TCR beta chains in a later analysis were more clonally expanded and had lower generation probabilities. In vitro tests confirmed that a few of the cytomegalovirus-associated TCR beta chains recognize cytomegalovirus antigens. About 17 rarely observed V segments, including chromosome 9 orphons, were excluded from the earlier analysis of some 590 of the donors because counts were too low. A cluster of highly shared sequence variants was judged likely to be a technical artifact of the sequencing pipeline. An earlier analysis of approximately 500 of the donors showed that most TCR beta V segments appeared in productive rearrangements either about 87% or about 30% of the time, which broadly matched IMGT annotations. In a later analysis, TCR association rates were found to vary across HLA loci, with the most associated TCRs seen for DRB1 alleles and the fewest for HLA-C alleles. Because HLA typing was unavailable for some donors at each locus, only the typed subset was used in association tests. In a later analysis, several top co-occurrence clusters were reported to appear linked to parvovirus B19, influenza, CMV and Epstein-Barr virus. Strong co-occurrence of HLA alleles, especially DR and DQ, made assigning TCR associations to individual alleles difficult. Some IMGT-functional V segments, including TRBV6-2 and TRBV6-3, could not be told apart with the 87-base-pair reads, so those segments were excluded. In a later genetic analysis, a missense DCLRE1C variant was associated with V-gene and J-gene trimming of TCR beta chains, and the association was replicated in an independent cohort. In a later genetic analysis, fewer N-insertions in productive TCRs were reported among donors in an Asian-associated ancestry cluster than the approximately 670-donor mean.

This clone was found a few times. No antigen is known for it. Within one base of it there is no much larger clone, and no base qualities were kept. The CDR3 runs 18 residues from the cysteine to the phenylalanine. The sequence is cut down to CDR3 DNA, 54 bases in frame from base 1. From a lookup of the germline V gene, CDR1 and CDR2 are LGHNA and YNFKEQ. After removal of 4 bases from V and 5 bases from J, the junction retains 10 bases not matched to a gene. Sample: PBMCs. The rearrangement combines TRBV4-2 with TRBJ2-3; TRBD2 matches 15 bases in the middle. The TCR comes from a human donor in good health. The DNA reads as follows: TGTGCCAGCAGCCGGCAAGCCGGACTAGCGGGAGGGAAAGATACGCAGTATTTT. It specifies CASSRQAGLAGGKDTQYF.